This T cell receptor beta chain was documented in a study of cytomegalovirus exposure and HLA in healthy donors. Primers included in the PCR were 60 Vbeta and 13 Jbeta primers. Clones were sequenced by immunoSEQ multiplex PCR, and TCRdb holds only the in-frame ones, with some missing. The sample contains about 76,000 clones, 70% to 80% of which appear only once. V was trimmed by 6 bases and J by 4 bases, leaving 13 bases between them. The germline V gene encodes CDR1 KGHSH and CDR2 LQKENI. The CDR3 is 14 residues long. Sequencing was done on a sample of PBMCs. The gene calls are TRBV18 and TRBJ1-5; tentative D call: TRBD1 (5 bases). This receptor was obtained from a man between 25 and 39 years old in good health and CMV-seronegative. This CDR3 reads CASSLQESNQPQHF. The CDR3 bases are TGTGCCAGCTCGCTACAGGAGTCTAATCAGCCCCAGCATTTT.